This TCR beta chain was sequenced during a study of T cells in Graves' hyperthyroidism and ophthalmopathy. About the research overall: Before any treatment, at initial diagnosis, peripheral blood was collected.

RNA transcripts were the template for amplifying TCR beta CDR3 regions. First-round RT-PCR targeting the TCR CDR3 was performed with the HTBI primer set. TCRdb analysed the multiplex PCR reads with MiXCR anew, one entry per CDR3 protein. The sample yields about 340,000 distinct CDR3 sequences, under 25% seen once. Study observations and caveats: Ophthalmopathy was identified by the model a median approximately 6.4 months ahead of onset. Expanded thyroid clonotypes (above 0.001) were mostly also found in blood.

Diagnosing involved the use of clinical symptoms, serum thyroxine and TRAb, thyroid ultrasound and orbital computed tomography. On this clonotype: Its specificity is not known.

With V trimmed by 5 bases and J by 3 bases, 7 bases remained unmatched. Germline V CDR1 and CDR2: SGHTA, FQGTGA. CDR3 length equals 15 residues. The sequence was obtained from a woman aged 45-65 years with Graves' hyperthyroidism. The sample was blood. V usage is TRBV7-3 and J usage is TRBJ1-1; 9 bases are a match to TRBD1. The DNA for the CDR3 is TGTGCCAGCAGCCTAAGCGGGGACAGGGACACTGAAGCTTTCTTT. This sequence encodes CASSLSGDRDTEAFF.